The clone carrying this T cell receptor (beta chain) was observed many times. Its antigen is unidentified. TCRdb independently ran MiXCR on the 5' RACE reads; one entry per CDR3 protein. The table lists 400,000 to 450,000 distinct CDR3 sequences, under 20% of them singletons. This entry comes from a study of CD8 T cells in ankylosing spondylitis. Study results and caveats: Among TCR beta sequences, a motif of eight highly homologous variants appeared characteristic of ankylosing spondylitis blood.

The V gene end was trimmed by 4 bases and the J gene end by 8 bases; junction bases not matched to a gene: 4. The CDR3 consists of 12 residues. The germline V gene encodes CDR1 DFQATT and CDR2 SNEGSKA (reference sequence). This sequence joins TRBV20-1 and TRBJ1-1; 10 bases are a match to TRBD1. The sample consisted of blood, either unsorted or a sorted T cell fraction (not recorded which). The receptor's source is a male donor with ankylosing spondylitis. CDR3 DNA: TGCAGTGCTACGGGACAGGGGTCCGAAGCTTTCTTT. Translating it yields CSATGQGSEAFF.